This T cell receptor beta chain was sequenced during a study of blood T cell repertoires in COVID-19 (dated by TCRdb to about 2020). In terms of the full investigation: Samples from collaborators originated in the United States, Italy and Spain and spanned both the acute and convalescent phases of COVID-19. The repertoires were released in a freely available public database intended as a resource for research on the immune response to SARS-CoV-2. Deeply sampled blood TCRbeta repertoires from subjects exposed to, actively infected with, or recovered from COVID-19 were included in the dataset. The material from the prospective study consisted of cDNA or gDNA derived from T cells, B-cell-depleted T cells, or PBMCs. Sample metadata almost always included a de-identified subject ID, COVID-19 status, age in years and sex. The samples were drawn from the first 160 participants of the ongoing ImmuneRACE study and from 1,200 or so subjects provided by 6 global collaborators. Where HLA class I and class II types were available, the types were taken from metadata supplied by the sample provider, not from assay-based typing. Points the paper makes about the study in general: The quantity of clinical and demographic metadata differed by source and by participant and was supplied without curation.

The immunoSEQ Assay, a bias-controlled multiplex PCR, was used to amplify TCRbeta CDR3 regions from genomic DNA. The authors' analysis ran thus. Within the assay, amplification of reference gene primers was used to estimate how many nucleated cells each sample contained. To quantify the absolute abundance of each unique TCRbeta CDR3 rearrangement, sequence reads were collapsed and filtered. Productive Simpson clonality was computed per sample as the square root of Simpson's diversity index over productive rearrangements. TCRdb mirrors the immuneACCESS table, restricted to in-frame sequences. Some clones are absent from its copies; in checked studies, under half trace to an unresolved V gene, and the reason for the others is unknown. V and J calls and clone size are as listed in that table; D and trimming were resolved from the DNA. This sample holds approximately 220,000 clones; roughly 82% were observed only once. The ten largest clonotypes hold over 3.5% of the sample.

In the case of this clone: Its target antigen remains unknown. No base qualities exist here, and no much larger clone lies one base off it.

Trimming accounts for 5 bases at V and 9 bases at J, while the number of junction bases matched to no gene is 8. The CDR3 numbers 13 residues from cysteine through phenylalanine. The retained sequence is limited to the CDR3, 39 bases, with the frame set at the first base. For CDR1 and CDR2, the germline V gene (reference sequence) lists LGHDT and YNNKEL. The collaborating institutions used their own protocols to collect whole blood in K2EDTA tubes. Collaborator samples were shipped for TCRbeta analysis as frozen whole blood, isolated PBMCs, or DNA extracted from either sample type. Sequenced sample: peripheral blood. This receptor was taken from a woman in her seventies with acute or convalescent COVID-19. The sequence joins TRBV3-1 (or the pseudogene TRBV3-2) to TRBJ2-7, and TRBD1 aligns with 9 junction nucleotides. The base sequence is TGTGCCAGCAGCTTGGACAGGGGCCGGGGGCAGTACTTC. Translated, it reads CASSLDRGRGQYF.